This TCR beta chain was captured in a study of T cell responses to AZD1222 COVID-19 vaccine. Regarding this clone: Antigen: not known.

Study results and limitations: There were vaccine-associated CD4 TCRs across spike, dominant at 160-218 and 743-854. Unmutated variant regions are reportedly targeted by nearly half of spike-specific TCRs. Spike-specific TCR breadth and depth were elevated following two AZD1222 doses.

Assay used: immunoSEQ multiplex PCR; TCRdb lists only in-frame clones, some missing. The sample has around 95,000 clones; around nine tenths are singletons. Germline V CDR1 and CDR2: SGHDN, FVKESK. The V and J ends lost 1 base and 1 base respectively, with 16 bases between them. The CDR3 length is 17 residues. This chain uses TRBV14 with TRBJ1-1; D ambiguous. The input for sequencing was peripheral blood, taken on day 0 of AZD1222 vaccination. The receptor comes from an adult in good health. The CDR3 loop is CASSQGVSRGPNTEAFF. The CDR3 region has the DNA TGTGCCAGCAGCCAAGGGGTGAGTCGAGGGCCGAACACTGAAGCTTTCTTT. Based on the CDR3 plus reference TRBV14 and TRBJ1-1, the full variable domain is EAGVTQFPSHSVIEKGQTVTLRCDPISGHDNLYWYRRVMGKEIKFLLHFVKESKQDESGMPNNRFLAERTGGTYSTLKVQPAELEDSGVYFCASSQGVSRGPNTEAFFGQGTRLTVV.